The source of this T cell receptor beta chain is a study of blood T cell repertoires in COVID-19. Across the study: Some COVID-19 samples were acute and others convalescent; all came from the United States, Italy and Spain. Sources were T cells, B-cell-depleted T cells, or PBMCs; the material itself was cDNA or gDNA.

Study processing details: Nucleated cell counts were estimated from reference gene primer amplification. The assay was immunoSEQ multiplex PCR, and TCRdb's table has in-frame clones only and misses some. D and trimming were read from the DNA, whereas the V and J calls and clone size are those reported in that table. The sample includes some 260,000 clones, about 88% of them seen just once. The receptor's source is a woman aged 40-49 years who had recovered from COVID-19. The sequencing input was peripheral blood.

The CDR3 region has the DNA TGTGCCTGGAGTGTTACACAGGGGGTCCAAGAGACCCAGTACTTC. Protein product: CAWSVTQGVQETQYF. This sequence joins TRBV30 and TRBJ2-5; 8 nucleotides agree with TRBD1. Germline loops: CDR1 GTSNPN, CDR2 SVGIG (reference sequence). Trimming removed 0 bases from V and 1 base from J; junction bases left unmatched: 4. The CDR3 extends over 15 amino acids. Complete variable domain (other parts from reference TRBV30 and TRBJ2-5): SQTIHQWPATLVQPVGSPLSLECTVEGTSNPNLYWYRQAAGRGLQLLFYSVGIGQISSEVPQNLSASRPQDRQFILSSKKLLLSDSGFYLCAWSVTQGVQETQYFGPGTRLLVL.